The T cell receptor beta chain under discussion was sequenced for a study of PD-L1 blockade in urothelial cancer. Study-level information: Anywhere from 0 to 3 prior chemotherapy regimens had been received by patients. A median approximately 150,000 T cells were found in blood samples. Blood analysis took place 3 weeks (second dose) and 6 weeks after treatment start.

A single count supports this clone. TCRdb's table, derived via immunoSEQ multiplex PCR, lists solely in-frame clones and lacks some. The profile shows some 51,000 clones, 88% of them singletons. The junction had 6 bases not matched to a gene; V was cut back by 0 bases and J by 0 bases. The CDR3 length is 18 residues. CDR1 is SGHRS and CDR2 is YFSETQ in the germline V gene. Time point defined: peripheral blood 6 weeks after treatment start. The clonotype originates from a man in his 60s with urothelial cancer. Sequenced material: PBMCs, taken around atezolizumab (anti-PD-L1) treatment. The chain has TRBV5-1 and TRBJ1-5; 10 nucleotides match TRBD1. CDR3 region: CASSLGDRGSYSNQPQHF. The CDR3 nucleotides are TGCGCCAGCAGCTTGGGGGACAGGGGAAGCTATAGCAATCAGCCCCAGCATTTT.